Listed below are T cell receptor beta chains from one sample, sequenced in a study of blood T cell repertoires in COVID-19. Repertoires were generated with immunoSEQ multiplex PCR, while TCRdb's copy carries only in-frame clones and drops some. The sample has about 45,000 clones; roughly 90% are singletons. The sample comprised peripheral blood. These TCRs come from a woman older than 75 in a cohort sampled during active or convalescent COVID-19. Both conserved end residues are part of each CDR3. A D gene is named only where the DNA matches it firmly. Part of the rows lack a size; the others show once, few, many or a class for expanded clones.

CDR3: CASSLGGRRGDEQYF
DNA: TGCGCCAGCAGCTTGGGAGGGAGGCGAGGAGACGAGCAGTACTTC
D: .
J: TRBJ2-7
V: TRBV5-1
size: .

CDR3: CASSFNRRGYTF
DNA: TGTGCCAGCAGCTTTAACAGGAGAGGCTACACCTTC
D: .
J: TRBJ1-2
V: TRBV11-2
size: .

CDR3: CASSPGLAEADTQYF
DNA: TGCGCCAGCAGCCCGGGGCTAGCGGAGGCAGATACGCAGTATTTT
D: TRBD2
J: TRBJ2-3
V: TRBV4-1
size: .

CDR3: CASSFGTGGNTEAFF
DNA: TGCGCCAGCAGCTTCGGGACAGGGGGCAACACTGAAGCTTTCTTT
D: TRBD1
J: TRBJ1-1
V: TRBV5-1
size: .

CDR3: CASSPPGGAYEQYF
DNA: TGTGCCAGCAGCCCTCCCGGGGGGGCCTACGAGCAGTACTTC
D: TRBD2
J: TRBJ2-7
V: TRBV7-2
size: .

CDR3: CASSGGGGNTIYF
DNA: TGTGCCAGCAGCGGCGGGGGGGGAAACACCATATATTTT
D: .
J: TRBJ1-3
V: TRBV9
size: once

CDR3: CASSLAWPRGAAGSPLHF
DNA: TGCGCCAGCAGCTTGGCGTGGCCACGGGGGGCCGCGGGGTCACCCCTCCACTTT
D: .
J: TRBJ1-6
V: TRBV5-1
size: .

CDR3: CASSKWGTDNQPQHF
DNA: TGTGCCAGCAGCAAATGGGGGACAGACAATCAGCCCCAGCATTTT
D: .
J: TRBJ1-5
V: TRBV21-1
size: .

CDR3: CASGLAAYEQYF
DNA: TGTGCCTCGGGACTAGCGGCCTACGAGCAGTACTTC
D: TRBD2
J: TRBJ2-7
V: TRBV2
size: once

CDR3: CASSLGGRAKMNTEAFF
DNA: TGCGCCAGCAGCTTGGGGGGCAGGGCAAAAATGAACACTGAAGCTTTCTTT
D: .
J: TRBJ1-1
V: TRBV5-1
size: .

CDR3: CASSFPELHGYTF
DNA: TGCGCCAGCAGCTTCCCGGAGCTTCATGGCTACACCTTC
D: .
J: TRBJ1-2
V: TRBV5-1
size: .

CDR3: CAWSPFSGGAWTQYF
DNA: TGTGCCTGGAGTCCCTTTAGCGGGGGGGCATGGACGCAGTATTTT
D: TRBD2
J: TRBJ2-3
V: TRBV30
size: .

CDR3: CASSQGGTSGNTDTQYF
DNA: TGCGCCAGCAGCCAAGGCGGGACTAGCGGGAACACAGATACGCAGTATTTT
D: TRBD2
J: TRBJ2-3
V: TRBV4-3
size: .

CDR3: CASRRGTTYEQYF
DNA: TGCGCCAGCAGGCGTGGGACAACCTACGAGCAGTACTTC
D: .
J: TRBJ2-7
V: TRBV23-1
size: .

CDR3: CASSYSYRYTGELFF
DNA: TGTGCCAGCAGTTACTCGTATCGTTACACCGGGGAGCTGTTTTTT
D: .
J: TRBJ2-2
V: TRBV6-5
size: .

CDR3: CASSQGLRPQHF
DNA: TGTGCCAGCAGCCAGGGGTTGCGGCCCCAGCATTTT
D: .
J: TRBJ1-5
V: TRBV6-2/TRBV6-3
size: .

CDR3: CASSLAGSTDTQYF
DNA: TGTGCCAGCAGCTTGGCGGGAAGCACAGATACGCAGTATTTT
D: .
J: TRBJ2-3
V: TRBV5-6
size: .

CDR3: CASSQRDSYGYTF
DNA: TGTGCCAGCAGTCAACGGGACAGCTATGGCTACACCTTC
D: TRBD1
J: TRBJ1-2
V: TRBV6-2/TRBV6-3
size: .

CDR3: CASSRRQGGEQYF
DNA: TGTGCCAGCAGTCGTCGACAGGGGGGCGAGCAGTACTTC
D: TRBD1
J: TRBJ2-7
V: TRBV12-3/TRBV12-4
size: .

CDR3: CASSVDGGLTTDTQYF
DNA: TGTGCCAGCAGTGTCGACGGGGGGCTCACCACAGATACGCAGTATTTT
D: .
J: TRBJ2-3
V: TRBV2
size: .

CDR3: CASSQGWLLQGTQETQYF
DNA: TGCGCCAGCAGCCAAGGGTGGCTCTTACAGGGGACCCAAGAGACCCAGTACTTC
D: TRBD1
J: TRBJ2-5
V: TRBV4-1
size: .

CDR3: CASSPRSGRAKNIQYF
DNA: TGTGCCAGCAGCCCCAGAAGCGGGAGGGCCAAAAACATTCAGTACTTC
D: TRBD2
J: TRBJ2-4
V: TRBV11-3
size: .

CDR3: CASSSQGAGDTQYF
DNA: TGTGCCAGCAGTTCCCAGGGGGCAGGAGATACGCAGTATTTT
D: TRBD1
J: TRBJ2-3
V: TRBV6-5
size: .